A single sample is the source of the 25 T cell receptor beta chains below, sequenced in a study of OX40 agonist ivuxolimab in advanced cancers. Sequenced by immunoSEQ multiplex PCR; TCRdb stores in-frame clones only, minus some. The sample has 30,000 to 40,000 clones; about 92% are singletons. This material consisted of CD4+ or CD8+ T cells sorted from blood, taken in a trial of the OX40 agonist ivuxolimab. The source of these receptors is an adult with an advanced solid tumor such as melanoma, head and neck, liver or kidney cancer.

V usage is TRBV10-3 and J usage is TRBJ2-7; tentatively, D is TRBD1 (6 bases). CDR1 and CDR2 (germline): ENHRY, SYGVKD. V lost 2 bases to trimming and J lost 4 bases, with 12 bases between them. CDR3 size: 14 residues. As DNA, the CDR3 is TGTGCCATCAGTGAGCAGGGGCTTGGGTACGAGCAGTACTTC. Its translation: CAISEQGLGYEQYF.

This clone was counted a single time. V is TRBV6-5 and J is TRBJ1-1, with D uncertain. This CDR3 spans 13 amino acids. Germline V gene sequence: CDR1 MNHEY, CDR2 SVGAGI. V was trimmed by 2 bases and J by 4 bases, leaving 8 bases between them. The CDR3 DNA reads TGTGCCAGCAGTTACGGGCAGATCACTGAAGCTTTCTTT. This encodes CASSYGQITEAFF.

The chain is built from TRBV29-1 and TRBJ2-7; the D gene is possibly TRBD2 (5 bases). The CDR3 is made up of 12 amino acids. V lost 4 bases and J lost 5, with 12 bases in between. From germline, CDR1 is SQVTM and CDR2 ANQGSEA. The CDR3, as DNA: TGCAGCGTTGTAGGGTCGGGAAACGAGCAGTACTTC. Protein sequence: CSVVGSGNEQYF.

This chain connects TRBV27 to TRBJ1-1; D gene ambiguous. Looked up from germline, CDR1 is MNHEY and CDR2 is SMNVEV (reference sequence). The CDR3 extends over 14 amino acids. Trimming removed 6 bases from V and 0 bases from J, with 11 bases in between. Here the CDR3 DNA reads TGTGCCAGCAGAAAAACAGCATTGAACACTGAAGCTTTCTTT. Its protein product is CASRKTALNTEAFF.

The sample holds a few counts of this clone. CDR3 coding DNA: TGTGCCAGTAGTACCGACAGGGCTAGCGAGCAGTACTTC. It codes for CASSTDRASEQYF. The chain couples TRBV19 to TRBJ2-7, with 7 nucleotides matching TRBD1. V gave up 4 bases and J gave up 6 bases; unmatched junction bases: 6. The CDR3 covers 13 residues. In germline, CDR1 is LNHDA, CDR2 SQIVND (reference sequence).

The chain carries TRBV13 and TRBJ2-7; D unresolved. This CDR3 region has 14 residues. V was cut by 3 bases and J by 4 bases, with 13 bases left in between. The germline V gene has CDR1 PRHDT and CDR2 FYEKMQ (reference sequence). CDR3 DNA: TGTGCCAGCAGCTTGGGAAGACTTACTTACGAGCAGTACTTC. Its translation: CASSLGRLTYEQYF.

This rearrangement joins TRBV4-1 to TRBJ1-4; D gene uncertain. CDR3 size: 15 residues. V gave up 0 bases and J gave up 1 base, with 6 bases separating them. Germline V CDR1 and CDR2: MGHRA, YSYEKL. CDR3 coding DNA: TGCGCCAGCAGCCAAGATGATATAACTAATGAAAAACTGTTTTTT. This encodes CASSQDDITNEKLFF.

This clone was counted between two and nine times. The CDR3 is CASSPGAGGIYEQYF. The CDR3 nucleotides are TGTGCCAGCAGTCCGGGCGCGGGGGGCATATACGAGCAGTACTTC. This chain joins TRBV6-1 and TRBJ2-7, with TRBD2 matching over 8 bases. This CDR3 is built from 15 residues. Unmatched junction bases numbered 10, after V lost 5 bases and J lost 4 bases. Per the germline V gene, CDR1 is MNHNS and CDR2 is SASEGT.

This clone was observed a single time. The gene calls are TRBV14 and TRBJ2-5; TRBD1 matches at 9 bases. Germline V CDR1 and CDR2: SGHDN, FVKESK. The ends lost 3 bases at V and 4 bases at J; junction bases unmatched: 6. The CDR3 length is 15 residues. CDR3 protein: CASSQGQGFLETQYF. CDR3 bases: TGTGCCAGCAGCCAGGGACAGGGATTTTTAGAGACCCAGTACTTC.

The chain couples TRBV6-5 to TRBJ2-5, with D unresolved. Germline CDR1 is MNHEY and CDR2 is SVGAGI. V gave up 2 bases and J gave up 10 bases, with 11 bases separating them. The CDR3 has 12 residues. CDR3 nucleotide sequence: TGTGCCAGCAGTTACCGGATAAGAGACCAGTACTTC. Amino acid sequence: CASSYRIRDQYF.

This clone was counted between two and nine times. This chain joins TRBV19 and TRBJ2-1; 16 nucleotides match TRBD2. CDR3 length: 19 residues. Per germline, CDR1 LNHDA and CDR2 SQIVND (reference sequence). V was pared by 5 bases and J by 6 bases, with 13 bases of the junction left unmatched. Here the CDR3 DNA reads TGTGCCAGTAGTCCCTCGGGACTAGCGGGGGGGCCCTGGATCAATGAGCAGTTCTTC. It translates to CASSPSGLAGGPWINEQFF.

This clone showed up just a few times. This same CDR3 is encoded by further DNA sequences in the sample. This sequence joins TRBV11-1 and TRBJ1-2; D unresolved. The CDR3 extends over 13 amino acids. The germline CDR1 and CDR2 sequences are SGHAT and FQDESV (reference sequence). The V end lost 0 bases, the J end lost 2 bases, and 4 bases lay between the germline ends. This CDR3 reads CASSLAGNYGYTF. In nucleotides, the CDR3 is TGTGCCAGCAGCTTAGCGGGGAACTATGGCTACACCTTC.

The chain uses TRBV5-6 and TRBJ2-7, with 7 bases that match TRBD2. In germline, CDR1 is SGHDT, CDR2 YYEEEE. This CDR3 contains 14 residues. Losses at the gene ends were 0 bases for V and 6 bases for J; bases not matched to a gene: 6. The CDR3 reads CASSLETSKIEQYF. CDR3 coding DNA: TGTGCCAGCAGCTTGGAGACTAGCAAGATCGAGCAGTACTTC. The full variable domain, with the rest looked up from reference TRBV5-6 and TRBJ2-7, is DAGVTQSPTHLIKTRGQQVTLRCSPKSGHDTVSWYQQALGQGPQFIFQYYEEEERQRGNFPDRFSGHQFPNYSSELNVNALLLGDSALYLCASSLETSKIEQYFGPGTRLTVT.

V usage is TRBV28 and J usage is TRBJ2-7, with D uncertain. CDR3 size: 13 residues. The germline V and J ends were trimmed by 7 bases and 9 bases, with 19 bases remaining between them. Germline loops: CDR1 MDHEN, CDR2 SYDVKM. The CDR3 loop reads CASTTTARFRQYF. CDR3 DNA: TGTGCCAGCACAACGACGGCAAGGTTCCGGCAGTACTTC.

The CDR3: CASSPGGRTYEQYF. CDR3 nucleotides: TGTGCCAGCAGCCCCGGGGGCAGGACATACGAGCAGTACTTC. The chain uses TRBV9 and TRBJ2-7; D is possibly TRBD1 or TRBD2 (6 bases each). The length of the CDR3 is 14 residues. Germline V CDR1 and CDR2: SGDLS, YYNGEE. V was trimmed by 4 bases and J by 4 bases, leaving 15 bases between them.

The CDR3 DNA is TGTGCCAGCAGCCAAGACCTGGGACTAGCGAGGGAGCAGTACTTC. As protein: CASSQDLGLAREQYF. This chain links TRBV14 with TRBJ2-7, with 10 bases fitting TRBD2. The V gene end was trimmed by 0 bases and the J gene end by 7 bases; junction bases not matched to a gene: 6. Germline-derived CDR1 and CDR2 are SGHDN and FVKESK. The CDR3 sequence is 15 residues long.

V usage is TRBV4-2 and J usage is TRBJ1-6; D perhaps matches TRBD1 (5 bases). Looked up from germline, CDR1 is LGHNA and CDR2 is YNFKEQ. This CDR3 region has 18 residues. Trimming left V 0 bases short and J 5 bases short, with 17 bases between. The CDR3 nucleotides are TGTGCCAGCAGCCAAGAGCCGCAGGGTTCCGTGGATAATTCACCCCTCCACTTT. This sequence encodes CASSQEPQGSVDNSPLHF.

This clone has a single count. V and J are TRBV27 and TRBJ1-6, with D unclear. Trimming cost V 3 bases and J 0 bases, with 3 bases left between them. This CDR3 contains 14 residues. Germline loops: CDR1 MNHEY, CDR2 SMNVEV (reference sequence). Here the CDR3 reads CASSFSSYNSPLHF. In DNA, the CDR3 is TGTGCCAGCAGTTTTAGCTCCTATAATTCACCCCTCCACTTT.

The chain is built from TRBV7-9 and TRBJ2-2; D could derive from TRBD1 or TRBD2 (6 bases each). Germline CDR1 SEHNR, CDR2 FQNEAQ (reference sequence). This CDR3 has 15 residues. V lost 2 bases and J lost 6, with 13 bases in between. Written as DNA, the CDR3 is TGTGCCAGCAGCTTAAGGGGGGAAGACTCCGGGGAGCTGTTTTTT. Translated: CASSLRGEDSGELFF. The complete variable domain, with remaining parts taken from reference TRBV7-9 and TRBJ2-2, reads DTGVSQNPRHKITKRGQNVTFRCDPISEHNRLYWYRQTLGQGPEFLTYFQNEAQLEKSRLLSDRFSAERPKGSFSTLEIQRTEQGDSAMYLCASSLRGEDSGELFFGEGSRLTVL.

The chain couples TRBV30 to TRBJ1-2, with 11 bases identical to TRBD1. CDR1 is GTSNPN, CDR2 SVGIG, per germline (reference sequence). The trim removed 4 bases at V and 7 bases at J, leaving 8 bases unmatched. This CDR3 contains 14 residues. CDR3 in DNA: TGTGCCTGGACTTCGGGACAGGGGGTAGTTGGCTACACCTTC. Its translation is CAWTSGQGVVGYTF.

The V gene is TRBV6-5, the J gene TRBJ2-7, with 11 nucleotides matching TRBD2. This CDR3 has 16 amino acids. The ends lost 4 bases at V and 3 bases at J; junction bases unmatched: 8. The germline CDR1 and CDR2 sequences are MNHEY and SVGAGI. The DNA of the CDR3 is TGTGCCAGCAGTTCCGAGGGGACTAGCGGACACTACGAGCAGTACTTC. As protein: CASSSEGTSGHYEQYF.

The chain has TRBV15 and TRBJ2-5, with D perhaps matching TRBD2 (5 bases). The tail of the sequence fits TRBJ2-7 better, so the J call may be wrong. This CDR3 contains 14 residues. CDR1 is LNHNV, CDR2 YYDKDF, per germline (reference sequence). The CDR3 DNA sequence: TGTGCCACCAGTAGACGGGGATCTGCCTACGAGCAGTACTTC. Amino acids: CATSRRGSAYEQYF.

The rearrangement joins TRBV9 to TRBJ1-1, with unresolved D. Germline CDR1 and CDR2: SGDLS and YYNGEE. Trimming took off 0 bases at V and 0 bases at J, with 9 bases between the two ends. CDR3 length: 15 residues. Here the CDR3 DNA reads TGTGCCAGCAGCGTAGAAGGGTCCGTGAACACTGAAGCTTTCTTT. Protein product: CASSVEGSVNTEAFF.

The CDR3 nucleotides read TGTGCCAGCAGTTTATTGTCCGTGAACACCGGGGAGCTGTTTTTT. Its protein is CASSLLSVNTGELFF. The chain uses TRBV28 and TRBJ2-2; D ambiguous. Between the trimmed V and J ends, which lost 1 base and 1 base, there was a span of 7 bases. This CDR3 region has 15 residues. Germline V gene sequence: CDR1 MDHEN, CDR2 SYDVKM.

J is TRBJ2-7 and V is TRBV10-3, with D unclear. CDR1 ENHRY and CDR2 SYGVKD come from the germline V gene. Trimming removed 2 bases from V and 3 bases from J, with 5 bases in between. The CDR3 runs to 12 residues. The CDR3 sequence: CAISEGSYEQYF. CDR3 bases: TGTGCCATCAGTGAGGGCAGCTACGAGCAGTACTTC.